The 27 T cell receptor beta chains below come from one sample, sequenced in a study of blood T cell repertoires in COVID-19. The method was immunoSEQ multiplex PCR; TCRdb's version includes in-frame clones alone and lacks a portion of them. Among some 40,000 clones, more than 70% were seen once, and the ten largest hold about 2%. Sequenced sample: peripheral blood. The receptors were sampled from a human donor in a cohort sampled during active COVID-19.

This chain links TRBV7-9 with TRBJ1-4, with 7 bases lining up with TRBD1. Looked up from germline, CDR1 is SEHNR and CDR2 is FQNEAQ (reference sequence). With 4 bases clipped from V and 6 bases from J, the junction kept 5 bases outside the gene matches. The CDR3 is 14 amino acids. CDR3: CASSSRGSDEKLFF. The CDR3 region has the DNA TGTGCCAGCAGCTCCAGGGGGAGCGATGAAAAACTGTTTTTT.

The genes are TRBV27 and TRBJ2-7; D is undetermined. Between the trimmed V and J ends, which lost 2 bases and 2 bases, there was a span of 13 bases. The CDR3 has 15 residues. The germline V gene encodes CDR1 MNHEY and CDR2 SMNVEV (reference sequence). The CDR3 loop reads CASSLGHPGPYEQYF. The CDR3 DNA is TGTGCCAGCAGTTTAGGGCACCCAGGCCCCTACGAGCAGTACTTC.

This chain connects TRBV28 to TRBJ1-6; TRBD1 might be the D (6 bases). Trimming stripped 2 bases from V and 3 bases from J, with 14 bases between. Germline lookup yields CDR1 MDHEN and CDR2 SYDVKM. The CDR3 length is 17 residues. CDR3: CASSLLRGDNYNSPLHF. CDR3 in DNA: TGTGCCAGCAGTTTACTTCGGGGGGACAACTATAATTCACCCCTCCACTTT.

This clone was counted a single time. J is TRBJ2-7 and V is TRBV3-1 (or the pseudogene TRBV3-2); weak D call: TRBD1 (5 bases). V lost 0 bases to trimming and J lost 4 bases, with 16 bases between them. Germline V gene data show CDR1 as LGHDT and CDR2 as YNNKEL (reference sequence). CDR3 length: 16 amino acids. The CDR3 region has the DNA TGTGCCAGCAGCCAAGATAAGGGGATATGGACGTACGAGCAGTACTTC. Translated: CASSQDKGIWTYEQYF.

The chain couples TRBV4-1 to TRBJ2-5, with 11 bases matching TRBD2. CDR3 length: 19 residues. Germline V gives CDR1 MGHRA, CDR2 YSYEKL. V lost 0 bases and J lost 0; bases outside the gene matches: 9. The CDR3 DNA reads TGCGCCAGCAGCCAAGATCCAGCTGCTAGCGGGGGGTACCAAGAGACCCAGTACTTC. Protein sequence: CASSQDPAASGGYQETQYF.

This chain links TRBV15 with TRBJ1-1; TRBD1 matches at 9 bases. Losses at the gene ends were 0 bases for V and 0 bases for J; bases not matched to a gene: 5. CDR1 is LNHNV and CDR2 is YYDKDF in the germline V gene (reference sequence). This CDR3 comprises 17 residues. The CDR3 sequence: CATSRDRGQGMNTEAFF. CDR3 bases: TGTGCCACCAGCAGAGACCGGGGACAGGGAATGAACACTGAAGCTTTCTTT.

The V gene is TRBV5-1, the J gene TRBJ2-6, with 11 bases fitting TRBD1. Germline assignment: CDR1 SGHRS and CDR2 YFSETQ. V trimming: 2 bases; J trimming: 2 bases; junction bases outside the gene matches: 3. CDR3 length: 17 residues. CDR3 sequence reads: CASSLGTGGPGANVLTF. The DNA of the CDR3 is TGCGCCAGCAGCTTAGGGACAGGGGGTCCTGGGGCCAACGTCCTGACTTTC.

The DNA of the CDR3 is TGTGCCAGCAGCCCCTCGAGCTCCTACAATGAGCAGTTCTTC. Protein: CASSPSSSYNEQFF. This chain uses TRBV27 with TRBJ2-1; no clear D gene. The CDR3 has 14 residues. V gave up 6 bases and J gave up 0 bases, with 9 bases separating them. From germline, CDR1 is MNHEY and CDR2 SMNVEV (reference sequence).

The V gene is TRBV19, the J gene TRBJ2-2; 10 positions match TRBD1. This CDR3 contains 15 residues. V was clipped by 1 base and J by 5 bases; unmatched bases: 1. In germline, CDR1 is LNHDA, CDR2 SQIVND (reference sequence). This CDR3 is CASSIGQGATGELFF. DNA for the CDR3: TGTGCCAGTAGTATAGGACAGGGGGCTACCGGGGAGCTGTTTTTT.

The V gene is TRBV9, the J gene TRBJ2-1, with D possibly TRBD2 on 5 matching bases. The V and J ends lost 0 bases and 4 bases respectively, with 11 bases between them. CDR1 is SGDLS, CDR2 YYNGEE, per germline. The CDR3 runs to 15 residues. The CDR3 sequence is CASSVGVGEYNEQFF. The CDR3, as DNA: TGTGCCAGCAGCGTAGGTGTCGGGGAGTACAATGAGCAGTTCTTC.

The genes are TRBV3-1 (or the pseudogene TRBV3-2) and TRBJ1-5, with a weak D call TRBD1 (5 bases). Trimming stripped 1 base from V and 7 bases from J, with 14 bases between. The CDR3 contains 15 residues. Germline CDR1 is LGHDT and CDR2 is YNNKEL (reference sequence). CDR3 DNA sequence: TGTGCCAGCAGCCAAGGGACCGTGGGGGGGCAGCCCCAGCATTTT. Protein: CASSQGTVGGQPQHF.

This chain connects TRBV29-1 to TRBJ1-2, with 8 bases lining up with TRBD1. V trimming: 6 bases; J trimming: 8 bases; junction bases outside the gene matches: 11. CDR3 size: 13 residues. CDR1 and CDR2 (germline): SQVTM, ANQGSEA. In nucleotides, the CDR3 is TGCAGCGTCGACTGGACAGGGAAAGGCGGCTACACCTTC. This sequence encodes CSVDWTGKGGYTF.

CDR3 DNA sequence: TGTGCCAGCAGTTACTCGGGGACAGGGGAACAGCCCCAGCATTTT. It specifies CASSYSGTGEQPQHF. The V and J genes are TRBV6-5 and TRBJ1-5; 10 bases are a match to TRBD1. Trimming removed 0 bases from V and 7 bases from J; junction bases left unmatched: 3. This CDR3 has 15 residues. Germline V gene data show CDR1 as MNHEY and CDR2 as SVGAGI.

The rearrangement links TRBV7-9 to TRBJ2-7; 9 nucleotides align to TRBD1. Germline lookup yields CDR1 SEHNR and CDR2 FQNEAQ (reference sequence). The trim removed 5 bases at V and 4 bases at J, leaving 6 bases unmatched. This CDR3 is 14 amino acids long. CDR3 sequence: CASSPRDRAYEQYF. The CDR3 bases are TGTGCCAGCAGCCCGCGGGACAGGGCTTACGAGCAGTACTTC.

Only a few counts were recorded for this clone. The V gene is TRBV7-8, the J gene TRBJ1-1; TRBD1 is a possible D gene (5 bases). Trimming took 6 bases from V and 12 from J, leaving 23 bases between them. Germline CDR1 is SGHVS and CDR2 is FQNEAQ. The CDR3 is 14 residues long. The CDR3 sequence: CASRAGLPPLRPFF. The CDR3 DNA is TGTGCCAGCAGGGCGGGACTCCCTCCCTTGCGGCCTTTCTTT.

The V gene is TRBV5-6, the J gene TRBJ2-3; 8 nucleotides agree with TRBD1. Germline values: CDR1 SGHDT, CDR2 YYEEEE. The CDR3 has 13 amino acids. With 4 bases clipped from V and 5 bases from J, the junction kept 3 bases outside the gene matches. CDR3 sequence (DNA): TGTGCCAGCAGCGGACAGGGAATAGATACGCAGTATTTT. Amino acids: CASSGQGIDTQYF. The whole variable domain, filled in from reference TRBV5-6 and TRBJ2-3, reads DAGVTQSPTHLIKTRGQQVTLRCSPKSGHDTVSWYQQALGQGPQFIFQYYEEEERQRGNFPDRFSGHQFPNYSSELNVNALLLGDSALYLCASSGQGIDTQYFGPGTRLTVL.

The gene calls are TRBV28 and TRBJ2-7, with TRBD1 as a possible D gene (6 bases). Germline assignment: CDR1 MDHEN and CDR2 SYDVKM. The V end lost 5 bases, the J end lost 6 bases, and 11 bases lay between the germline ends. This CDR3 has 12 amino acids. The CDR3 loop reads CASSVTGREQYF. DNA for the CDR3: TGTGCCAGCAGTGTCACAGGGCGCGAGCAGTACTTC.

The chain couples TRBV29-1 to TRBJ1-2; 7 bases are shared with TRBD1. Looked up from germline, CDR1 is SQVTM and CDR2 is ANQGSEA. This CDR3 comprises 14 residues. The CDR3 sequence: CRRSYRGPNYGYTF. The CDR3 bases are TGCAGACGATCTTACAGGGGACCTAACTATGGCTACACCTTC.

V is TRBV15 and J is TRBJ1-5; 9 bases agree with TRBD1. The germline V gene encodes CDR1 LNHNV and CDR2 YYDKDF (reference sequence). The V and J ends lost 3 bases and 4 bases, in that order; junction bases with no gene match: 10. The CDR3 runs 17 residues. The CDR3 DNA reads TGTGCCACCAGCAGCCTATCTACAGGGGGCGGGAATCAGCCCCAGCATTTT. It encodes CATSSLSTGGGNQPQHF.

The chain employs TRBV11-2 and TRBJ1-4; D gene ambiguous. The CDR3 has 13 amino acids. Trimming cost V 5 bases and J 6 bases, with 10 bases left between them. Per the germline V gene, CDR1 is SGHAT and CDR2 is FQNNGV. CDR3 nucleotides: TGTGCCAGCAGCCCCGAGCTACATGAAAAACTGTTTTTT. This sequence encodes CASSPELHEKLFF.

The gene calls are TRBV11-2 and TRBJ2-7; weak D call: TRBD2 (7 bases). CDR3 length: 14 amino acids. CDR1 SGHAT and CDR2 FQNNGV come from the germline V gene. V was shortened by 3 bases and J by 2 bases, with 11 bases between the two germline ends. The CDR3 protein is CASSFGRGAYEQYF. CDR3 DNA sequence: TGTGCCAGCAGCTTTGGGAGGGGGGCCTACGAGCAGTACTTC.

The CDR3 DNA is TGTGCCAGCAGACACAGCGTGGGGGGAGTCACTGAAGCTTTCTTT. It specifies CASRHSVGGVTEAFF. The gene calls are TRBV7-9 and TRBJ1-1; tentatively, D is TRBD1 (5 bases). The V and J ends lost 6 bases and 4 bases respectively, with 18 bases between them. The germline V gene has CDR1 SEHNR and CDR2 FQNEAQ (reference sequence). The CDR3 runs 15 residues.

The chain employs TRBV19 and TRBJ2-2; 12 bases align to TRBD1. The germline V gene has CDR1 LNHDA and CDR2 SQIVND (reference sequence). There are 15 residues in the CDR3. The V and J ends lost 6 bases and 5 bases, in that order; junction bases with no gene match: 4. The CDR3 region has the DNA TGTGCCAGTAGCCTGGGACAGGGGGCAACCGGGGAGCTGTTTTTT. Translation gives CASSLGQGATGELFF.

In this sample, this clone turned up once. Because the CDR3 is missing its conserved closing phenylalanine or tryptophan, this is likely a read error. The V gene is TRBV6-5, the J gene TRBJ1-1, with D unclear. This CDR3 is 12 amino acids long. Trimming cost V 6 bases and J 7 bases, with 12 bases left between them. Per the germline V gene, CDR1 is MNHEY and CDR2 is SVGAGI. The CDR3 here is CASRLDVSEAFL. The CDR3 coding sequence is TGTGCCAGCAGACTAGACGTAAGTGAAGCTTTCCTT.

J is TRBJ2-5 and V is TRBV28; 15 bases line up with TRBD2. The junction had 2 bases not matched to a gene; V was cut back by 2 bases and J by 7 bases. The CDR3 contains 15 residues. Germline-derived CDR1 and CDR2 are MDHEN and SYDVKM. The CDR3 sequence: CASSLRGLAGGTQYF. The CDR3 region has the DNA TGTGCCAGCAGTTTAAGGGGACTAGCGGGGGGGACCCAGTACTTC.

The rearrangement uses TRBV12-3 or TRBV12-4 and TRBJ2-7, with a weak D call TRBD2 (6 bases). The end of the DNA is better explained by TRBJ2-1, so the J call may be wrong. The CDR3 is 13 residues long. CDR3 DNA: TGTGCCAGCGGGGGGAGCTCCTACAATGAGCAGTTCTTC. Amino acid sequence: CASGGSSYNEQFF.

The CDR3 reads CASSQRTSEAFF. Here the CDR3 DNA reads TGTGCCAGCAGCCAGAGAACCTCTGAAGCTTTCTTT. The J gene is TRBJ1-1, the V gene TRBV3-1 (or the pseudogene TRBV3-2), with no clear D. CDR3 length: 12 residues. Germline assignment: CDR1 LGHDT and CDR2 YNNKEL (reference sequence). Deletions cut 3 bases from V and 6 bases from J, with 8 bases between.